The clone carrying this TCR beta chain showed up just once. The repertoire was sequenced with immunoSEQ multiplex PCR; TCRdb's copy has only in-frame clones and lacks some. This table holds some 140,000 clones, roughly 92% found once. This record belongs to a study of control samples from healthy donors and cancer patients. The CDR3 is made up of 13 amino acids. Trimming took 1 base from V and 5 from J, leaving 8 bases between them. Germline CDR1 reads MNHNS; CDR2 reads SASEGT. The specimen was blood. This TCR came from a man younger than 40 in good health. V usage is TRBV6-1 and J usage is TRBJ1-2; weak D call: TRBD1 (5 bases). The CDR3 DNA reads TGTGCCAGCAGTGAAGGACAGAAGTATGGCTACACCTTC. Translated, it gives CASSEGQKYGYTF.